The present TCR beta chain was sequenced within a study of post-analysis software for immune sequencing data. On the study more broadly: There were relapsing-remitting, secondary progressive and progressive-relapsing multiple sclerosis among the disease courses included.

Findings of the study overall: There was significantly lower normalized Chao1 diversity in multiple sclerosis patients than in controls. A few TRBV segments (TRBV5-6, TRBV5-1 and TRBV20-1 among them) occurred more frequently in patients than in controls.

For this clonotype: What it binds is unknown.

Unique molecular identifiers were carried by the TCR beta cDNA libraries. TCRdb analysed the PCR reads with MiXCR anew, one entry per CDR3 protein. The sample records about 820,000 distinct CDR3 sequences, 53% being singletons. V lost 3 bases and J lost 7, with 16 bases in between. From germline, CDR1 is SQVTM and CDR2 ANQGSEA. The CDR3 totals 14 residues. Sample: blood. The chain couples TRBV29-1 to TRBJ2-1, with a weak D call TRBD1 (5 bases). The receptor was derived from a girl between 10 and 17 years old with multiple sclerosis. CDR3 in DNA: TGCAGCGTTGATAGGCAGGGTACCACGAATGAGCAGTTCTTC. Protein: CSVDRQGTTNEQFF.